Presented here are 28 T cell receptor beta chains from one specimen sequenced in a study of T-cell memory formation after mild COVID-19. Each CDR3 protein is one row after TCRdb ran MiXCR on the 5' RACE reads. The profile shows around 300,000 distinct CDR3 sequences, roughly a fifth of them singletons. Specimen: PBMCs or a T cell subset sorted from them (not recorded which). These receptors all stem from a man aged 18-30 years who had mild COVID-19 (a few samples of this study predate the infection). Cell type and time point are not known.

There are many counts of this clonotype. The V gene is TRBV7-2, the J gene TRBJ2-3; D is uncertain. This CDR3 region has 13 residues. Trimming took 4 bases from V and 4 from J, leaving 9 bases between them. Germline values: CDR1 SGHTA, CDR2 FQGNSA. CDR3 DNA sequence: TGTGCCAGCAGCTGGAAGGGTTCAGATACGCAGTATTTT. It codes for CASSWKGSDTQYF.

This clonotype was picked up a small number of times. In DNA, the CDR3 is TGTGCCAGCAGGAAACCTGGGACAGGGTTGGGGGAGCAGTACTTC. This translates into CASRKPGTGLGEQYF. The gene calls are TRBV27 and TRBJ2-7, with 9 bases fitting TRBD1. Losses at the gene ends were 6 bases for V and 7 bases for J; bases not matched to a gene: 13. This CDR3 contains 15 residues. Germline CDR1 is MNHEY and CDR2 is SMNVEV (reference sequence).

J is TRBJ2-3 and V is TRBV10-3; 10 bases align to TRBD2. This CDR3 is built from 17 residues. The junction had 6 bases not matched to a gene; V was cut back by 0 bases and J by 3 bases. Germline lookup yields CDR1 ENHRY and CDR2 SYGVKD. The CDR3 spells CAISESISGGATDTQYF. As DNA, the CDR3 is TGTGCCATCAGTGAGTCGATCAGCGGGGGGGCAACAGATACGCAGTATTTT.

This clonotype was counted only a few times. The V and J genes are TRBV7-9 and TRBJ1-2; 8 bases map to TRBD1. Germline CDR1 and CDR2: SEHNR and FQNEAQ (reference sequence). The length of the CDR3 is 14 residues. V shed 3 bases and J 7 bases; nucleotides not matched to a gene: 7. CDR3 sequence reads: CASSFGQGLPGYTF. CDR3 DNA sequence: TGTGCCAGCAGCTTCGGACAGGGACTTCCTGGCTACACCTTC. Supplemented by reference TRBV7-9 and TRBJ1-2, the full variable domain reads DTGVSQNPRHKITKRGQNVTFRCDPISEHNRLYWYRQTLGQGPEFLTYFQNEAQLEKSRLLSDRFSAERPKGSFSTLEIQRTEQGDSAMYLCASSFGQGLPGYTFGSGTRLTVV.

This clonotype has a handful of counts. The V and J genes are TRBV5-5 and TRBJ2-2, with D possibly being TRBD1 (7 bases). This CDR3 is built from 16 residues. Trimming took off 6 bases at V and 4 bases at J, with 19 bases between the two ends. In germline, CDR1 is SGHKS, CDR2 YYEKEE (reference sequence). The CDR3 protein is CASTRGGGGGTGELFF. Here the CDR3 DNA reads TGTGCCAGCACCAGGGGCGGAGGGGGCGGCACCGGGGAGCTGTTTTTT.

The chain carries TRBV28 and TRBJ1-6; D perhaps matches TRBD1 (5 bases). The germline V gene has CDR1 MDHEN and CDR2 SYDVKM. V was clipped by 5 bases and J by 14 bases, with 19 bases between them. The CDR3 runs 14 residues. The CDR3, as DNA: TGTGCCAGCAGTGTCCGAGACCGGGAGGGGTCCCTCCACTTT. Translated, it gives CASSVRDREGSLHF. The complete variable domain, with remaining parts taken from reference TRBV28 and TRBJ1-6, reads DVKVTQSSRYLVKRTGEKVFLECVQDMDHENMFWYRQDPGLGLRLIYFSYDVKMKEKGDIPEGYSVSREKKERFSLILESASTNQTSMYLCASSVRDREGSLHFGNGTRLTVT.

This sequence joins TRBV29-1 and TRBJ2-6; possibly TRBD1 or TRBD2 for D (5 bases each). The germline V and J ends were trimmed by 7 bases and 0 bases, with 16 bases remaining between them. The germline gives CDR1 SQVTM, CDR2 ANQGSEA. The CDR3 length is 16 residues. The CDR3 region is CSAESGTLSGANVLTF. CDR3 in DNA: TGCAGCGCGGAGTCGGGGACGCTCTCTGGGGCCAACGTCCTGACTTTC.

The sample holds a few counts of this clonotype. V and J are TRBV25-1 and TRBJ1-1; D may be TRBD1 (6 bases). The CDR3 is 13 residues long. The V gene's germline CDR1 is MGHDK and CDR2 SYGVNS. V shed 7 bases and J shed 0 bases, with 9 bases lying between them. The CDR3 loop is CASTGQLNTEAFF. The CDR3 region has the DNA TGTGCCAGCACCGGACAGCTGAACACTGAAGCTTTCTTT.

The chain is built from TRBV7-9 and TRBJ1-1; perhaps TRBD1 as D (5 bases). The germline gives CDR1 SEHNR, CDR2 FQNEAQ (reference sequence). Trimming stripped 5 bases from V and 4 bases from J, with 14 bases between. The CDR3 loop spans 14 amino acids. The CDR3 here is CASSASSGSTEAFF. The CDR3 DNA sequence: TGTGCCAGCAGCGCATCGTCAGGGAGCACTGAAGCTTTCTTT. Looking up the rest from reference TRBV7-9 and TRBJ1-1 gives the full variable domain: DTGVSQNPRHKITKRGQNVTFRCDPISEHNRLYWYRQTLGQGPEFLTYFQNEAQLEKSRLLSDRFSAERPKGSFSTLEIQRTEQGDSAMYLCASSASSGSTEAFFGQGTRLTVV.

The V and J genes are TRBV7-2 and TRBJ2-7, with unresolved D. The ends were cut back, 4 bases at V and 4 bases at J, with 20 bases in the middle. CDR1 and CDR2 from the germline V gene are SGHTA and FQGNSA. This CDR3 has 16 residues. The CDR3 DNA sequence: TGTGCCAGCAGCTGGGCCGCCCAGAAGGCAGCTTACGAGCAGTACTTC. Translation: CASSWAAQKAAYEQYF.

The V gene is TRBV20-1, the J gene TRBJ1-2; tentative D call: TRBD1 (5 bases). Trimming left V 5 bases short and J 0 bases short, with 16 bases between. The CDR3 spans 15 residues. Germline lookup yields CDR1 DFQATT and CDR2 SNEGSKA (reference sequence). The CDR3: CSARPGGGSNYGYTF. The CDR3 DNA follows: TGCAGTGCTCGCCCGGGGGGAGGGTCTAACTATGGCTACACCTTC.

This clonotype was counted at least ten times. The chain couples TRBV7-9 to TRBJ1-6; a weak D match, TRBD1 (5 bases). CDR3 size: 14 residues. Germline V gene lookup returns CDR1 SEHNR and CDR2 FQNEAQ (reference sequence). Trimming left V 3 bases short and J 5 bases short, with 8 bases between. The CDR3 DNA reads TGTGCCAGCAGCTTGGGGGGGAATAATTCACCCCTCCACTTT. This translates into CASSLGGNNSPLHF.

This rearrangement joins TRBV11-2 to TRBJ1-2, with 9 bases identical to TRBD1. The J segment lost 6 bases and the V segment lost 3 bases, leaving 8 bases of the junction unmatched. The germline gives CDR1 SGHAT, CDR2 FQNNGV. CDR3 length: 15 amino acids. CDR3 coding DNA: TGTGCCAGCAGCTTTACAGGGGGCAGGGGCGATGGCTACACCTTC. Protein product: CASSFTGGRGDGYTF. The full variable domain, with the rest looked up from reference TRBV11-2 and TRBJ1-2, is EAGVAQSPRYKIIEKRQSVAFWCNPISGHATLYWYQQILGQGPKLLIQFQNNGVVDDSQLPKDRFSAERLKGVDSTLKIQPAKLEDSAVYLCASSFTGGRGDGYTFGSGTRLTVV.

J is TRBJ2-5 and V is TRBV9; 7 bases are shared with TRBD2. CDR1 is SGDLS, CDR2 YYNGEE, per germline. The CDR3 sequence is 13 residues long. V lost 4 bases and J lost 5; bases outside the gene matches: 5. The CDR3 here is CASSKDGGETQYF. CDR3 nucleotide sequence: TGTGCCAGCAGCAAGGACGGGGGGGAGACCCAGTACTTC.

This chain connects TRBV4-1 to TRBJ2-2; TRBD2 agrees at 7 bases. The CDR3 runs 15 residues. Trimming cost V 8 bases and J 0 bases; bases outside gene matches: 6. CDR1 and CDR2 from the germline V gene are MGHRA and YSYEKL. The DNA of the CDR3 is TGCGCCAGCTCGGGGGGTGGTCCGAACACCGGGGAGCTGTTTTTT. Amino acid sequence: CASSGGGPNTGELFF.

Only a few counts were recorded for this clonotype. The chain joins TRBV7-2 to TRBJ2-3, with D perhaps matching TRBD2 (5 bases). V was trimmed by 7 bases and J by 4 bases, leaving 15 bases between them. CDR3 length: 14 amino acids. Germline lookup yields CDR1 SGHTA and CDR2 FQGNSA. The CDR3 nucleotides are TGTGCCAGCAAGAGGGAGCCCAACTCAGATACGCAGTATTTT. This gives the protein CASKREPNSDTQYF.

This clonotype has just a few counts. The chain carries TRBV5-6 and TRBJ1-5; possibly TRBD1 for D (6 bases). CDR3 size: 12 residues. V was clipped by 4 bases and J by 15 bases, with 17 bases between them. The germline V gene encodes CDR1 SGHDT and CDR2 YYEEEE. The CDR3 DNA reads TGTGCCAGCAGCCAGGGAGCAGGACAGTCGCATTTT. Its translation is CASSQGAGQSHF.

The chain recombines TRBV10-3 with TRBJ2-5; 8 bases are a match to TRBD2. Germline V gene data show CDR1 as ENHRY and CDR2 as SYGVKD. V trimming: 1 base; J trimming: 0 bases; junction bases outside the gene matches: 7. This CDR3 region has 17 residues. The CDR3 loop is CAISEFAGGTYQETQYF. The CDR3 nucleotides are TGTGCCATCAGTGAGTTTGCGGGGGGAACGTACCAAGAGACCCAGTACTTC.

This chain uses TRBV27 with TRBJ2-3, with 10 bases lining up with TRBD2. The CDR3 is 14 residues long. Unmatched junction bases numbered 4, after V lost 7 bases and J lost 3 bases. Germline values: CDR1 MNHEY, CDR2 SMNVEV (reference sequence). The CDR3 DNA reads TGTGCCAGCAAGAGCGGGGGGGCAACAGATACGCAGTATTTT. Translated: CASKSGGATDTQYF.

The chain recombines TRBV12-3 or TRBV12-4 with TRBJ1-2, with TRBD1 matching 9 bases. This CDR3 is built from 13 residues. J gave up 7 bases and V 6 bases, and 6 bases lay outside the gene matches. The CDR3 protein is CASSLRDRAGYTF. In nucleotides, the CDR3 is TGTGCCAGCAGCCTCCGGGACAGGGCTGGCTACACCTTC.

The gene calls are TRBV7-9 and TRBJ1-5, with D unclear. Germline V gene data show CDR1 as SEHNR and CDR2 as FQNEAQ (reference sequence). The CDR3 consists of 15 residues. V was clipped by 1 base and J by 4 bases, with 11 bases between them. The CDR3 DNA sequence: TGTGCCAGCAGCTTAGGGACTGCCGATAATCAGCCCCAGCATTTT. Translating it yields CASSLGTADNQPQHF.

In this sample, this clonotype turned up once. The DNA for the CDR3 is TGTGCCAGCACCCTTATTACCCAGGGGAATCAGCCCCAGCATTTT. This codes for CASTLITQGNQPQHF. The V call is TRBV6-1, the J call TRBJ1-5; tentatively, D is TRBD1 (6 bases). The germline CDR1 and CDR2 sequences are MNHNS and SASEGT. The V and J ends lost 7 bases and 4 bases respectively, with 17 bases between them. The CDR3 covers 15 residues.

The rearrangement links TRBV4-1 to TRBJ2-7; D uncertain. The CDR3 runs to 16 residues. Germline CDR1 MGHRA, CDR2 YSYEKL. Trimming shortened V by 1 base and J by 0 bases, and 13 bases separated the two germline ends. This CDR3 reads CASSQVATESSYEQYV. CDR3 nucleotides: TGCGCCAGCAGCCAAGTTGCCACAGAGAGCTCCTACGAGCAGTACGTC.

This clonotype was counted only a few times. The chain has TRBV20-1 and TRBJ2-7, with D hard to call. CDR3 length equals 15 residues. Germline V gene lookup returns CDR1 DFQATT and CDR2 SNEGSKA (reference sequence). Trimming stripped 6 bases from V and 6 bases from J, with 24 bases between. The CDR3 DNA reads TGCAGTGCGGGCCCGGCCCAGAACGAACAGACCGAGCAGTACTTC. This translates into CSAGPAQNEQTEQYF.

This clonotype has a count of ten or more. The chain links TRBV2 to TRBJ1-1; 7 nucleotides match TRBD1. Germline V gene data show CDR1 as SNHLY and CDR2 as FYNNEI. The CDR3 spans 12 residues. Losses at the gene ends were 2 bases for V and 8 bases for J; bases not matched to a gene: 2. The CDR3 here is CASSEQGVEAFF. The CDR3, as DNA: TGTGCCAGCAGTGAACAGGGGGTGGAAGCTTTCTTT.

The chain uses TRBV4-3 and TRBJ2-3, with D possibly called TRBD1 or TRBD2 (5 bases each). Per the germline V gene, CDR1 is LGHNA and CDR2 is YSLEER. The CDR3 is made up of 14 amino acids. Trimming pared 4 bases from V and 0 bases from J, leaving 8 bases between. The DNA for the CDR3 is TGCGCCAGCAGCCGCTGGGACAGCACAGATACGCAGTATTTT. Amino acid sequence: CASSRWDSTDTQYF.

The chain links TRBV7-2 to TRBJ1-1, with D uncertain. Trimming cost V 5 bases and J 0 bases, with 16 bases left between them. Germline CDR1 SGHTA, CDR2 FQGNSA. This CDR3 comprises 16 residues. CDR3: CASSGVVSYMNTEAFF. The CDR3 region has the DNA TGTGCCAGCAGCGGGGTGGTTTCTTACATGAACACTGAAGCTTTCTTT.

This chain links TRBV12-3 or TRBV12-4 with TRBJ2-5, with TRBD1 identical over 7 bases. The CDR3 spans 15 residues. V trimming: 6 bases; J trimming: 3 bases; junction bases outside the gene matches: 10. The CDR3 spells CASSLRGQSKETQYF. For the CDR3, the DNA is TGTGCCAGCAGCCTACGGGGACAGTCCAAAGAGACCCAGTACTTC.